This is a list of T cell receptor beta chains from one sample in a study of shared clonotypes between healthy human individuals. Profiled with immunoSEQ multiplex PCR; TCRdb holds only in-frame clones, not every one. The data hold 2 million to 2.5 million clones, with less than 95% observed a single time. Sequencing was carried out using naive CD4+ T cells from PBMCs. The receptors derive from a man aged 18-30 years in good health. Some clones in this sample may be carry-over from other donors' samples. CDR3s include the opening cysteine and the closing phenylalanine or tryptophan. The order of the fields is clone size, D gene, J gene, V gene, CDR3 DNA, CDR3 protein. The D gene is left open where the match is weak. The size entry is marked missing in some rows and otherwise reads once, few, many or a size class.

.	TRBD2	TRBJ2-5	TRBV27	TGTGCCAGCAGAAAAACCGGGGGGTTCCCGTACCAAGAGACCCAGTACTTC	CASRKTGGFPYQETQYF
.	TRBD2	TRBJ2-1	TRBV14	TGTGCCAGCAGCCCAACCTCGGGAGGCTACACCTACAATGAGCAGTTCTTC	CASSPTSGGYTYNEQFF
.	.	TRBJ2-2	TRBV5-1	TGCGCCAGCAGCCTCGGGGCACACACCGGGGAGCTGTTTTTT	CASSLGAHTGELFF
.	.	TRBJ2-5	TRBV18	TGTGCCAGCTCAAACAGGGTTGAGACCCAGTACTTC	CASSNRVETQYF
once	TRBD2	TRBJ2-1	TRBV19	TGTGCCAGTAGTCCGTCTAGCGGGAGGGCCTACAATGAGCAGTTCTTC	CASSPSSGRAYNEQFF
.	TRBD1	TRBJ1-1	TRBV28	TGTGCCAGCAGAGAGGGACAGTCGAACACTGAAGCTTTCTTT	CASREGQSNTEAFF
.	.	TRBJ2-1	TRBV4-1	TGCGCCAGCAGCCAAGCGTTACATGAGCAGTTCTTC	CASSQALHEQFF
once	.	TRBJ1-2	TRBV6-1	TGTGCCAGCAGTGAAGAGTCCGGGCCAGACTATGGCTACACCTTC	CASSEESGPDYGYTF
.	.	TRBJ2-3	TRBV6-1	TGTGCCAGCAGTGAGTCAAGGACCACAGATACGCAGTATTTT	CASSESRTTDTQYF
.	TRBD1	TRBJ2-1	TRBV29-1	TGCAGCGTTGAATCAATCGGACAGGGGTACAATGAGCAGTTCTTC	CSVESIGQGYNEQFF
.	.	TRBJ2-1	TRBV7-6	TGTGCCAGCAGCTTACAGGGGTTTCCCTACAATGAGCAGTTCTTC	CASSLQGFPYNEQFF
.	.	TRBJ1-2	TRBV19	TGTGCCAGTACACAGGGTTTCGAGGGCTACACCTTC	CASTQGFEGYTF
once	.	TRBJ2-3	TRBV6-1	TGTGCCAGCAGTGACCAAGGGGGAGTGGGAGATACGCAGTATTTT	CASSDQGGVGDTQYF
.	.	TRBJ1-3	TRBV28	TGTGCCAGCAGCCCGGGGGGGAGTCGATATTTT	CASSPGGSRYF
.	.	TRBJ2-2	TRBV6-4	TGTGCCAGCAGTGCCCGTAGCTTAACCGGGGAGCTGTTTTTT	CASSARSLTGELFF
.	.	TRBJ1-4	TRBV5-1	TGCGCCAGCAGCTTGGAAGGGGGGGAAAAACTGTTTTTT	CASSLEGGEKLFF
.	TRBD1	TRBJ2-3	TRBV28	TGTGCCAGCAGTTTAGCCGGGACAGGGGTCACAGATACGCAGTATTTT	CASSLAGTGVTDTQYF
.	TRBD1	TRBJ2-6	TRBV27	TGTGCCAGCACCCAAGACAGGGCTAGCTCTGGGGCCAACGTCCTGACTTTC	CASTQDRASSGANVLTF
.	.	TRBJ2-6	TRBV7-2	TGTGCCAGCAGCTTCAGTGACTCTGGGGCCAACGTCCTGACTTTC	CASSFSDSGANVLTF
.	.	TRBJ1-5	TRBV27	TGTGCCAGCAGGGAGAGCAGGGGCCTTACCAATCAGCCCCAGCATTTT	CASRESRGLTNQPQHF
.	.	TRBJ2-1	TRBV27	TGTGCCAGCAGATCGGACCAGTACAATGAGCAGTTCTTC	CASRSDQYNEQFF
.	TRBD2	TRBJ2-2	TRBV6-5	TGTGCCAGCAGTTACGGCCTAGCGGGAGGGGCCGGGGAGCTGTTTTTT	CASSYGLAGGAGELFF
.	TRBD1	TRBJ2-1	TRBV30	TGTGCCTGGAGTGAGCCGGGACAGAAAGGTTTCGATGAGCAGTTCTTC	CAWSEPGQKGFDEQFF
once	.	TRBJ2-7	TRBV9	TGTGCCAGCAGCGAGGGGGGACAGTACTCCTACGAGCAGTACTTC	CASSEGGQYSYEQYF
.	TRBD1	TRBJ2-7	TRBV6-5	TGTGCCAGCAGTTTCGGGACAGGCCCCTCCTACGAGCAGTACTTC	CASSFGTGPSYEQYF
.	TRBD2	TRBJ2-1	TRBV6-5	TGTGCCAGCAGTTCTCCCAGCGGGAGCGGAATCAATGAGCAGTTCTTC	CASSSPSGSGINEQFF
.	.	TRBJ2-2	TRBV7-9	TGTGCCGGGCCCCGACAGGAATCCACCGGGGAGCTGTTTTTT	CAGPRQESTGELFF
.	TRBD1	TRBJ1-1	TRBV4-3	TGCGCCAGCAGCCAAGAGGGACAGGGCCGAAGGGTAGCTTTCTTT	CASSQEGQGRRVAFF
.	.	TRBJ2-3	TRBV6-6	TGTGCCAGCAGAGGGGGACTTTTCACAGATACGCAGTATTTT	CASRGGLFTDTQYF
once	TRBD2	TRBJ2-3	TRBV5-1	TGCGCCAGCAGCTCGGGGACTAGCGGATACACAGATACGCAGTATTTT	CASSSGTSGYTDTQYF
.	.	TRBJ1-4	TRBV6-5	TGTGCCAGCAGTTACACGACAGGTCCGGCTGAAAAACTGTTTTTT	CASSYTTGPAEKLFF
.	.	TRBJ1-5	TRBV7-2	TGTGCCAGCAGCTTAGATCATCCTCAGCCCCAGCATTTT	CASSLDHPQPQHF
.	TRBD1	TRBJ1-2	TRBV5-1	TGCGCCAGCAGCTTACTAGAGGGGGCGCGGTATGGCTACACCTTC	CASSLLEGARYGYTF
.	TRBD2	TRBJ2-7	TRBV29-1	TGCAGCGTCGGGAGCGGGAGGAACGAGCAGTACTTC	CSVGSGRNEQYF
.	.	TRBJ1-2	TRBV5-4	TGTGCCAGCAGCTTGGCAGGAGGGAACTATGGCTACACCTTC	CASSLAGGNYGYTF
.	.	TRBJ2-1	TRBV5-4	TGTGCCAGCAGCTTGGGGGGAGGCTCCTACAATGAGCAGTTCTTC	CASSLGGGSYNEQFF
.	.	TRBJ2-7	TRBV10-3	TGTGCCATCAGTGAGAGGTCGGACTCAGCCAAATACGAGCAGTACTTC	CAISERSDSAKYEQYF
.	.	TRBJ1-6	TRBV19	TGTGCCAGTAGCAAGGGGAGAAGGGGGAGCGGCGCACCCCTCCACTTT	CASSKGRRGSGAPLHF
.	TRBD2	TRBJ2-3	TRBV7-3	TGTGCCAGCAGTGGGGCTAGCGGGACGAGATACACGCAGTATTTT	CASSGASGTRYTQYF
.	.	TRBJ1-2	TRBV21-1	TGTGCCAGCAGCAAAGCCATTGGGGCCGTACAGGGGCGCGACTATGGCTACACCTTC	CASSKAIGAVQGRDYGYTF
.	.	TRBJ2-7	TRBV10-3	TGTGCCATCAGTGATACGGTCAGGGCTTACGAGCAGTACTTC	CAISDTVRAYEQYF
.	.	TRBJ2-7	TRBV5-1	TGCGCCAGCAGTAGAACTGGCGGAGGCTACGAGCAGTACTTC	CASSRTGGGYEQYF
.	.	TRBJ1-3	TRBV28	TGTGCCAGCAGTTTTGCAGGTTCTGGAAACACCATATATTTT	CASSFAGSGNTIYF
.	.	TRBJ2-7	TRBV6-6	TGTGCCAGCAGTTACTCGGGCCCTAACGAGCAGTACTTC	CASSYSGPNEQYF
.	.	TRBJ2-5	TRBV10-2	TGCGCCAGCAGTGAGTCGATGCAGGACGGATCAGATCATCAAGAGACCCAGTACTTC	CASSESMQDGSDHQETQYF
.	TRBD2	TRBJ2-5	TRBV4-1	TGCGCCAGCAGCCGCTTGGGCGGGGGGGGTCAAGAGACCCAGTACTTC	CASSRLGGGGQETQYF
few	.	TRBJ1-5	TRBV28	TGTGCCAACGGCCCAAACACCGATCAGCCCCAGCATTTT	CANGPNTDQPQHF
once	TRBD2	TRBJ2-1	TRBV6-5	TGTGCCAGCAGAGCCCGGCTAGCGGACTACAATGAGCAGTTCTTC	CASRARLADYNEQFF
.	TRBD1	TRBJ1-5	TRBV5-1	TGCGCCAGCAGCTTGGGGACAGGGGGCGGTCAGCCCCAGCATTTT	CASSLGTGGGQPQHF
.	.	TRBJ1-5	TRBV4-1	TGCGCCAGCAGCCAGGCCAACAGGGTCGATCAGCCCCAGCATTTT	CASSQANRVDQPQHF
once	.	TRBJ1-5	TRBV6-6	TGTGCCAGCAATTCATTGTGGGCAGGACGCAATCAGCCCCAGCATTTT	CASNSLWAGRNQPQHF
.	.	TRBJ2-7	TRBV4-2	TGTGCCAGCAGCCAAGATAAGGCTAGCGCCTACGAGCAGTACTTC	CASSQDKASAYEQYF